The rows below give T cell receptor beta chains drawn from one sample of a study of T cell responses to AZD1222 COVID-19 vaccine. The table came from immunoSEQ multiplex PCR; TCRdb's copy has only in-frame clones and leaves some out. This table has nearly 95,000 clones, roughly 89% appearing once. Sequenced material: peripheral blood, taken on day 0 of AZD1222 vaccination. The source of these receptors is an adult in good health. The CDR3 runs from the conserved cysteine through the conserved F or W.

TRBJ1-1 TRBV6-6 CASSTDGATEAFF
TRBJ1-6 TRBV5-6 CASSLGGAGGLGTPLHF
TRBJ2-2 TRBV10-3 CAITGTGGAGELFF
TRBJ2-3 TRBV3-1/TRBV3-2 CASSQGGTHTDTQYF
TRBJ1-1 TRBV3-1/TRBV3-2 CASSHRGARGGNTEAFF
TRBJ1-5 TRBV6-2/TRBV6-3 CASSTHGGAPNQPQHF
TRBJ2-2 TRBV5-1 CASSFNAGTGATGELFF
TRBJ2-5 TRBV7-9 CASSPSGTRETQYF
TRBJ1-2 TRBV13 CASSSRQGGIYGYTF
TRBJ1-2 TRBV12-3/TRBV12-4 CASRTGGNYGYTF
TRBJ2-5 TRBV10-3 CAISESSGTETQYF
TRBJ2-1 TRBV19 CASSLRGGYNEQFF
TRBJ2-5 TRBV4-3 CASSQGLGPGETQYF
TRBJ2-1 TRBV5-8 CASSFVAGSNEQFF
TRBJ1-1 TRBV19 CASSIAPDRRAFF
TRBJ1-1 TRBV9 CASSVGDTEAFF
TRBJ2-7 TRBV18 CASSPTDRDRYEQYF
TRBJ1-3 TRBV6-1 CASSGEWTTSGNTIYF
TRBJ2-1 TRBV5-1 CASSEGQGVQKEQFF
TRBJ1-2 TRBV2 CASSEVTDYGYTF
TRBJ1-1 TRBV9 CASSPETGPAFF
TRBJ1-6 TRBV2 CASKAHRDTKLKSGSPLHF
TRBJ1-1 TRBV7-2 CASSPGVKAFF
TRBJ1-4 TRBV11-2 CASSESASDEKLFF
TRBJ2-1 TRBV10-1 CASSEPSNEQFF
TRBJ2-5 TRBV9 CASSVETSGGETQYF
TRBJ1-2 TRBV14 CASSQDSGVANYGYTF
TRBJ2-2 TRBV15 CATSPTTGYGTGELFF
TRBJ1-5 TRBV7-2 CASGGQGNQPQHF
TRBJ2-3 TRBV7-2 CASSFGNTQYF
TRBJ2-2 TRBV25-1 CASRSGTANTGELFF
TRBJ1-1 TRBV5-5 CASSLNRGPGTEAFF
TRBJ1-2 TRBV4-1 CASSQDRWAEGYTF
TRBJ1-1 TRBV2 CAKGPSLGDTEAFF
TRBJ2-7 TRBV11-1 CASSLALDEQYF
TRBJ2-2 TRBV12-3/TRBV12-4 CASERPPGELFF
TRBJ2-5 TRBV7-9 CASSPEWSQETQYF
TRBJ1-3 TRBV27 CASSLAGDRNTIYF
TRBJ2-6 TRBV30 CAWTLGANVLTF
TRBJ1-2 TRBV6-1 CASSEALIGSFYGYTF
TRBJ2-7 TRBV4-3 CASSQEAGTGGYEQYF
TRBJ2-2 TRBV19 CASSTRGSNTGELFF
TRBJ2-3 TRBV4-3 CASSQGLAGGRGTDTQYF
TRBJ1-1 TRBV7-9 CASSKTGMNTEAFF
TRBJ2-7 TRBV3-1/TRBV3-2 CASSQGAALIYEQYF
TRBJ1-2 TRBV4-3 CASSTTDRAYGYTF
TRBJ1-1 TRBV11-2 CASSFLDKNTEAFF
TRBJ2-1 TRBV11-2 CASSHTGREAEQFF
TRBJ1-5 TRBV20-1 CSASKDRGRQPQHF
TRBJ2-1 TRBV14 CASSQEAGGTYNEQFF
TRBJ1-2 TRBV4-3 CASSLQRVELYGYTF
TRBJ1-5 TRBV4-1 CASSQRQGNGQPQHF
TRBJ2-5 TRBV6-1 CASSEALGLPLTQYF
TRBJ1-5 TRBV6-6 CASSFENLQDQPQHF
TRBJ2-5 TRBV4-1 CASSQTGTGKETQYF
TRBJ1-3 TRBV6-5 CASSYSSDRLGNTIYF
TRBJ2-1 TRBV19 CASKGNLNEQFF